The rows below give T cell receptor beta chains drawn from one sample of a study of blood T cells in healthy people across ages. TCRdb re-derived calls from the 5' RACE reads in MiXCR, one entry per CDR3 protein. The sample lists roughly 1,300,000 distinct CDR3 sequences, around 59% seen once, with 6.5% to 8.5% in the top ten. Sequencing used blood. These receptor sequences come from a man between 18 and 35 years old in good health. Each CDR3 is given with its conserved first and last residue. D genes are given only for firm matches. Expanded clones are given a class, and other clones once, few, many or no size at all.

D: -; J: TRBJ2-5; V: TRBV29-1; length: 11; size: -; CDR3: CSVESRHEQYF; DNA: TGCAGCGTTGAATCCCGCCATGAGCAGTACTTC
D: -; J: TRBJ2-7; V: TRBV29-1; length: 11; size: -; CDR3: CSVVGRYEQYF; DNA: TGCAGCGTAGTAGGTCGGTACGAGCAGTACTTC
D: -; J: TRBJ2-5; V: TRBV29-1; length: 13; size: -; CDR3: CSVDRNFQETQYF; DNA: TGCAGCGTTGATCGGAATTTCCAAGAGACCCAGTACTTC
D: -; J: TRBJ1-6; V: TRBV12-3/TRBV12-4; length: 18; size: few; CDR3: CASSFSGVSAYWNSPLHF; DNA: TGTGCCAGCAGTTTCTCGGGGGTTTCGGCATATTGGAATTCACCCCTCCACTTT
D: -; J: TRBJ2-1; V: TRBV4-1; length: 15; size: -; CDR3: CASSQDRLIYNEQFF; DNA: TGCGCCAGCAGCCAAGATAGGCTAATTTACAATGAGCAGTTCTTC
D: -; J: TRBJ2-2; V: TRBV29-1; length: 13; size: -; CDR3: CSVGGERSGELFF; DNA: TGCAGCGTTGGAGGGGAAAGGTCCGGGGAGCTGTTTTTT
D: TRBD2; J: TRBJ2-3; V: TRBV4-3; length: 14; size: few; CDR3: CASSPGLDLHTQYF; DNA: TGCGCCAGCAGCCCGGGACTAGACTTACATACGCAGTATTTT
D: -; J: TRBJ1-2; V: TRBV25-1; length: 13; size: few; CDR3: CASSESGYYGYTF; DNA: TGTGCCAGCAGTGAATCAGGGTACTATGGCTACACCTTC
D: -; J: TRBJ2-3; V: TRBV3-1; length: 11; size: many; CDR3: CASSKEDTQYF; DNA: TGTGCCAGCAGCAAAGAAGATACGCAGTATTTT
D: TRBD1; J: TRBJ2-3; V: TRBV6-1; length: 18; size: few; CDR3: CASRQGNRGPLSTDTQYF; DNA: TGTGCCAGCCGCCAGGGTAACAGGGGGCCCTTAAGCACAGATACGCAGTATTTT
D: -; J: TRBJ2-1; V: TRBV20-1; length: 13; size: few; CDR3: CSARTPLYNEQFF; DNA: TGCAGTGCTAGAACCCCGCTTTACAATGAGCAGTTCTTC
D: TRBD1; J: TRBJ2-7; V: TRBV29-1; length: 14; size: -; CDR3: CSVGSGTGTYEQYF; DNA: TGCAGCGTTGGTAGTGGGACAGGGACCTACGAGCAGTACTTC
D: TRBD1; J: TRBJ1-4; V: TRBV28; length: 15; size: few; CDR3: CASRRQGAENEKLFF; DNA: TGTGCCAGCAGGAGACAGGGGGCAGAAAATGAAAAACTGTTTTTT
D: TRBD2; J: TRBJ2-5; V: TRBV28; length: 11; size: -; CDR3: CASGGGNEQYF; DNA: TGTGCCAGCGGGGGGGGGAATGAGCAGTACTTC
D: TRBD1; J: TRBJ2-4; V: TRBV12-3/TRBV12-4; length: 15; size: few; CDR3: CASSTGQTNQNIQYF; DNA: TGTGCCAGCAGCACGGGACAGACCAACCAAAACATTCAGTACTTC
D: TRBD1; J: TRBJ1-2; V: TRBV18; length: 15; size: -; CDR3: CATQTRQGGNYGYTF; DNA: TGTGCCACCCAAACTCGACAGGGTGGAAACTATGGCTACACCTTC
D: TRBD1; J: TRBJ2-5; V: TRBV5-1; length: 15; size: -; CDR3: CASCRDRGNSGTQYF; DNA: TGCGCCAGCTGTCGCGACAGGGGAAATTCTGGGACCCAGTACTTC
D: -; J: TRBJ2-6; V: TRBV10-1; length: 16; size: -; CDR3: CASSGTDSSGANVLTF; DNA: TGCGCCAGCAGTGGGACGGACAGCTCTGGGGCCAACGTCCTGACTTTC
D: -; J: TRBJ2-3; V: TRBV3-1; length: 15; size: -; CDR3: CASSLGGLWTDTQYF; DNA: TGTGCCAGCAGCCTCGGGGGTTTGTGGACAGATACGCAGTATTTT
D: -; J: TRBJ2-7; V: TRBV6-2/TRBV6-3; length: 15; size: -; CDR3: CASRSAGVQIDERYF; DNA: TGTGCCAGCAGATCCGCAGGGGTTCAGATTGACGAGCGGTACTTC
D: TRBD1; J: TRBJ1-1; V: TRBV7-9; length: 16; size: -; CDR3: CASSWAMTGYDTEAFF; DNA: TGTGCCAGCAGCTGGGCCATGACAGGGTATGACACTGAAGCTTTCTTT
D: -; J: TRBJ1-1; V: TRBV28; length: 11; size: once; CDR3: CASSGFEGAFF; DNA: TGTGCCAGCAGCGGTTTCGAGGGGGCTTTCTTT
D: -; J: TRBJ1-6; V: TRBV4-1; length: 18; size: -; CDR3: CASSQEPTFSSYNSPLHF; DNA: TGCGCCAGCAGCCAGGAACCCACCTTTAGCTCCTATAATTCACCCCTCCACTTT
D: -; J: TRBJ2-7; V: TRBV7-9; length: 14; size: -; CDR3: CASSSRTGRDEQYF; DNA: TGTGCCAGCAGTTCCCGGACAGGGAGGGACGAGCAGTACTTC
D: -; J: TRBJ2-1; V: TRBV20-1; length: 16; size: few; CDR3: CSARDPEGATYNEQFF; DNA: TGCAGTGCTAGAGATCCGGAGGGGGCAACCTACAATGAGCAGTTCTTC
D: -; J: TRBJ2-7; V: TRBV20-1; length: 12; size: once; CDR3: CSASLSFGEQYF; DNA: TGCAGTGCTAGCCTGTCTTTCGGCGAGCAGTACTTC
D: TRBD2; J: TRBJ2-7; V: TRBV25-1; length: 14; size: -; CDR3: CASSEGGDPYEQYF; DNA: TGTGCCAGCAGTGAAGGGGGGGACCCCTACGAGCAGTACTTC
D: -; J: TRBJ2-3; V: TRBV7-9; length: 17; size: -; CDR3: CASSFRTPRSGTDTQYF; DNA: TGTGCCAGCAGCTTCCGGACGCCTAGGTCGGGCACAGATACGCAGTATTTT
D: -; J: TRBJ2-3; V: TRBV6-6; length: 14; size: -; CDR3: CASSYPELTDTQYF; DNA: TGTGCCAGCAGTTACCCCGAACTCACAGATACGCAGTATTTT
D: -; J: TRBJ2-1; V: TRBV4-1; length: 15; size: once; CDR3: CASSQDKALSDEQFF; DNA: TGCGCCAGCAGCCAAGATAAAGCCCTTTCCGATGAGCAGTTCTTC
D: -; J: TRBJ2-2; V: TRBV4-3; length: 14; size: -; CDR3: CASSQVFGPGELFF; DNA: TGCGCCAGCAGCCAAGTTTTTGGGCCCGGGGAGCTGTTTTTT
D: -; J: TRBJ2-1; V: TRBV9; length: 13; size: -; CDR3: CASSVNPDNEQFF; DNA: TGTGCCAGCAGCGTCAATCCCGACAATGAGCAGTTCTTC
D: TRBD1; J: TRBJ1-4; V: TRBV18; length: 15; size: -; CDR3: CASSGQGRNDEKLFF; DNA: TGTGCCAGCTCAGGACAGGGACGGAACGATGAAAAACTGTTTTTT
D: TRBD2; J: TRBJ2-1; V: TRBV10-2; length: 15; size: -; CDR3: CASSDQSGGVDEQFF; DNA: TGCGCCAGCAGTGACCAAAGCGGGGGGGTTGATGAGCAGTTCTTC
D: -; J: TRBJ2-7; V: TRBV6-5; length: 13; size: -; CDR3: CASGPGVSYEQYF; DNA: TGTGCCAGCGGCCCTGGGGTGAGCTACGAGCAGTACTTC
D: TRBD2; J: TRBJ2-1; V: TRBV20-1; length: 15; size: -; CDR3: CSARAEAGGSREQFF; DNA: TGCAGTGCTAGAGCCGAAGCGGGAGGGTCTCGTGAGCAGTTCTTC
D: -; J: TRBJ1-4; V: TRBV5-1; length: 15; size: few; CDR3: CASSSGGGSAEKLFF; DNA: TGCGCCAGCAGCTCGGGCGGCGGGTCGGCTGAAAAACTGTTTTTT
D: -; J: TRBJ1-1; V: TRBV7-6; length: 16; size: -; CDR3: CASSLAGGGENTEAFF; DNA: TGTGCCAGCAGCTTAGCGGGGGGGGGAGAGAACACTGAAGCTTTCTTT
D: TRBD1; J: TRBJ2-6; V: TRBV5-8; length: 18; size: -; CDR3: CASSRDRDPWSGANVLTF; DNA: TGTGCCAGCAGCCGGGACAGGGACCCTTGGTCTGGGGCCAACGTCCTGACTTTC
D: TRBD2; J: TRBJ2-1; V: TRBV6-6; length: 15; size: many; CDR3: CASSYEAGSYNEQFF; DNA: TGTGCCAGCAGTTACGAAGCGGGGTCGTACAATGAGCAGTTCTTC
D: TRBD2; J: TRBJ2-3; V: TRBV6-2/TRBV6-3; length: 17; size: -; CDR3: CASSYYRYGGATDTQYF; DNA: TGTGCCAGCAGTTACTATCGGTACGGGGGGGCCACAGATACGCAGTATTTT